The T cell receptor (beta chain) described here comes from a study of shared clonotypes between healthy human individuals. The CDR3 runs 15 residues. V gave up 2 bases and J gave up 6 bases, with 14 bases separating them. Germline V lookup: CDR1 SEHNR, CDR2 FQNEAQ (reference sequence). Source study methods: Filtering differed, since immunoSEQ gave only junction sequences and no quality scores. The protocol was immunoSEQ multiplex PCR, while the TCRdb copy is restricted to in-frame clones and leaves out a portion. The DNA gave D and trimming, while V, J and clone size come from that table. Found here are approximately 980,000 clones, approximately 76% of them singletons; the top ten hold about 1.5%.

The V gene is TRBV7-9, the J gene TRBJ2-4; either TRBD1 or TRBD2 may supply D (5 bases each). The sequenced sample was memory CD4+ T cells sorted from blood. The sample's subset: CD45RA-negative fraction. The sequence was obtained from a man between 18 and 35 years old in good health. CDR3 bases: TGTGCCAGCAGCTTATCGGGACCACCCGGAAACATTCAGTACTTC. It codes for CASSLSGPPGNIQYF. Looking up the rest from reference TRBV7-9 and TRBJ2-4 gives the full variable domain: DTGVSQNPRHKITKRGQNVTFRCDPISEHNRLYWYRQTLGQGPEFLTYFQNEAQLEKSRLLSDRFSAERPKGSFSTLEIQRTEQGDSAMYLCASSLSGPPGNIQYFGAGTRLSVL.